The entry that follows covers one T cell receptor beta chain sequence. This specimen belongs to a study of brain metastases from non-small cell lung cancer. CDR1 is SGHTA, CDR2 FQGNSA, per germline. The V end was cut by 2 bases, the J end by 7 bases, with 12 bases between. This CDR3 comprises 14 residues. Only in-frame clones appear in the TCRdb table, and some are missing; sequencing was by immunoSEQ multiplex PCR. In the table there are 4,000 to 5,000 clones, around 80% of which are singletons. This chain uses TRBV7-2 with TRBJ2-1; tentative D call: TRBD1 (6 bases). The sequence came from a donor at least 40 years old with non-small cell lung cancer. Specimen: primary lung tumor tissue. The CDR3 sequence is CASSLTGSSNEQFF. CDR3 bases: TGTGCCAGCAGCTTAACAGGGTCCTCAAATGAGCAGTTCTTC.